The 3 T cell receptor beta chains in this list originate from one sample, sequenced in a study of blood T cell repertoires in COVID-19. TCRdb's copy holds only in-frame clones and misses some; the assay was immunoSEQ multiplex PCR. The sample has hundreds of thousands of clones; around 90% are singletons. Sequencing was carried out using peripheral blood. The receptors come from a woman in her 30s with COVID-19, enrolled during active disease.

The CDR3 region is CASSPVGRGDQPQHF. The CDR3, as DNA: TGTGCCAGTAGCCCCGTGGGCAGGGGGGATCAGCCCCAGCATTTT. This sequence joins TRBV19 and TRBJ1-5, with TRBD1 identical over 7 bases. V lost 6 bases, J lost 5 bases, and 10 bases stayed unmatched. This CDR3 is built from 15 residues. Germline lookup yields CDR1 LNHDA and CDR2 SQIVND (reference sequence).

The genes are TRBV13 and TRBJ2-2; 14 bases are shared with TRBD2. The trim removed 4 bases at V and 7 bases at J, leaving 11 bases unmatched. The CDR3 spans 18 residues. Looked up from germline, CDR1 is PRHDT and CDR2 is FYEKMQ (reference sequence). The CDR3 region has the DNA TGTGCCAGCAGCTCTAGAACCGGGACTAGCGGGAGTATCGGGGAGCTGTTTTTT. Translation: CASSSRTGTSGSIGELFF.

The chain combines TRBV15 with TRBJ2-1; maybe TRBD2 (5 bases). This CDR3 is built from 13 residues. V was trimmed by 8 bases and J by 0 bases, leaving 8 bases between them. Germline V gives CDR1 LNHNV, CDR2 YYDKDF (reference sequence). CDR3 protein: CATRRSSYNEQFF. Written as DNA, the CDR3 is TGTGCCACCCGGAGGAGCTCCTACAATGAGCAGTTCTTC.